Sequencing of this T cell receptor beta chain was carried out in a study of vaccination effects on CD4 cells after COVID-19 (dated by TCRdb to about 2022). Some background on the complete study: To identify antigen-specific CD4+ T cell clonotypes by their expansion, the ViraFEST assay first stimulated PBMC with viral peptide pools and then applied TCR sequencing. Across the study, the median time from the second dose to post-vaccine sampling was 72 days (range 14 to 241). In the study, cultures from other donors were sequenced using the Oncomine TCR Beta short-read assay on an Illumina iSeq 100. Some 2 million PBMC per well were cultured in IMDM with roughly 5% human AB serum, 10 IU/ml IL-2 and gentamicin, plus 10 ug/ml peptides. Samples were taken from three convalescent patients early (day +14) and late (day +241, +227, +161 respectively) after vaccination. SARS-CoV-2 spike-specific CD4+ TCR repertoires from before and after mRNA vaccination were compared in COVID-19 convalescent patients and in infection-naive vaccine recipients. The full study included 9 to 10 COVID-19 convalescent patients and several SARS-CoV-2-naive healthy vaccine recipients.

Summary of the overall study and its limitations: For convalescent patients, new clones induced by the vaccine made up most of the post-vaccine spike-reactive repertoire, and these new clones were largely distinct from the clones induced by infection. Clones induced by infection and clones induced by vaccination both contracted markedly at late timepoints after vaccination, which fits with T cell responses waning over time. The study was limited by a small number of convalescent patients, and early post-infection timepoints were lacking.

Notes on this clone: What this receptor recognizes is not known. The record has no base qualities; no much larger clone is one base away.

To prepare the library, the immunoSEQ multiplex PCR assay was applied. DNA from the CD4+ T cells that had been cultured and isolated underwent TCR beta CDR3 sequencing. The authors' pipeline ran thus. Non-productive TCR sequences were removed and reads were trimmed to the CDR3 region, keeping CDR3s of at least 7 amino acids. The MANAFEST web app was used to pick out antigen-specific clonotypes by comparing their expansion in peptide wells with that in reference cultures. To be called positive, a clone needed expansion at FDR<0.05 compared with the reference and with all other wells, an odds ratio greater than 5, and a frequency greater than 0.1% in two replicate wells. A clonotype was defined as cross-reactive if the clonotype was significantly expanded both in SARS-CoV-2 spike wells and in at least one common cold coronavirus spike condition. Levenshtein distance calculated with the stringdist R package was used to assess CDR3 similarity, and unrooted trees were constructed with ape in R 3.6.1. This immuneACCESS table, as held by TCRdb, lists in-frame sequences with V and J called but not all clones. Of the missing ones, under half trace to an unresolved V gene in checked studies; the others have no known cause. The DNA was the basis for D and trimming; V, J and clone size are from that table. This sample comprises about 50,000 clones, 65% to 75% of them detected only once. The ten largest account for 4.5% to 5.5% of the sample.

After more than 9 days of culture, CD4+ T cells were isolated with the EasySep CD4+ T cell isolation kit. Convalescent patients had PCR-confirmed SARS-CoV-2 infection between March and December 2020, before Alpha, Beta and Delta variants emerged in the United States. Each participant received two doses of an mRNA SARS-CoV-2 vaccine, either BNT162b2 or mRNA-1273. Half of the culture medium was replaced with fresh IL-2-containing medium on days 3 and 7. Each peptide stimulation condition was cultured in triplicate wells unless otherwise noted. PBMC were separated from whole blood using Ficoll-Paque Plus gradient centrifugation and were then either cryopreserved at -140C or used fresh. Genomic DNA was extracted from cultured CD4+ T cells with the QIAamp micro DNA kit. Trimming at the junction amounts to 3 bases on V and 1 base on J, and the germline ends lie 6 bases apart. Based on the germline V gene, the CDR1 and CDR2 sequences are SGHNT and YENEEA. Including cysteine and phenylalanine, the CDR3 has 13 amino acids. CDR3 DNA only is kept here, 39 bases in frame from base 1.

This clonotype was obtained from a human donor who had a prior SARS-CoV-2 infection. The sample was CD4+ T cells from PBMCs cultured without peptide, taken after COVID-19 vaccination. Here the chain combines TRBV11-3 and TRBJ1-1; the D gene is not confidently resolved. The CDR3 in this case is CASSLRWNTEAFF. The bases are TGTGCCAGCAGCTTGCGGTGGAACACTGAAGCTTTCTTT.